This is a list of T cell receptor beta chains from one sample in a study of tumor-infiltrating lymphocytes in primary liver carcinoma. TCRdb ran MiXCR on the multiplex PCR reads and lists one entry per CDR3 protein. Of tens of thousands of distinct CDR3 sequences listed, about 71% were seen once; the top ten hold about 40%. The sequenced material came from liver tumor tissue from sampling region 4. The receptors here all came from a man aged 35 to 55 with primary liver carcinoma and hepatitis B virus infection. CDR3s include the opening cysteine and the closing phenylalanine or tryptophan. The order of the fields is CDR3 protein, CDR3 DNA, V gene, clone size, J gene, D gene. The D gene is left open where the match is weak. Where a row states a size, it is once, few, many or the class of an expanded clone; other rows omit it.

CDR3aa: CANSYSEGASKNIQYF; CDR3nt: TGTGCCAACAGTTACTCTGAAGGAGCCTCTAAAAACATTCAGTACTTC; v_gene: TRBV6-5; abundance: -; j_gene: TRBJ2-4; d_gene: -
CDR3aa: CASSQKGLARGPSTDTQYF; CDR3nt: TGCGCCAGCAGCCAAAAGGGACTAGCGAGAGGGCCTAGCACAGATACGCAGTATTTT; v_gene: TRBV4-3; abundance: -; j_gene: TRBJ2-3; d_gene: TRBD2
CDR3aa: CASSLSVGISYEQCF; CDR3nt: TGTGCCAGCAGCCTATCTGTGGGAATATCCTACGAGCAGTGCTTC; v_gene: TRBV11-2; abundance: many; j_gene: TRBJ2-7; d_gene: -
CDR3aa: CASSPRTSRLYNEQFF; CDR3nt: TGTGCCAGCAGTCCACGGACTAGCAGGCTGTACAACGAGCAGTTCTTC; v_gene: TRBV28; abundance: -; j_gene: TRBJ2-1; d_gene: TRBD2
CDR3aa: CASKDIRNTGEQFF; CDR3nt: TGTGCCAGTAAGGATATAAGGAACACCGGGGAGCAGTTTTTT; v_gene: TRBV6-5; abundance: -; j_gene: TRBJ2-2; d_gene: -
CDR3aa: CASSLDGTSTDTKYF; CDR3nt: TGTGCCAGTAGCTTGGACGGGACTAGCACAGATACGAAGTATTTT; v_gene: TRBV5-4; abundance: -; j_gene: TRBJ2-3; d_gene: TRBD2
CDR3aa: CASSLGTSDLGEQYF; CDR3nt: TGCGCCAGCAGCTTAGGGACTTCCGATCTTGGGGAGCAGTACTTC; v_gene: TRBV5-1; abundance: few; j_gene: TRBJ2-7; d_gene: -
CDR3aa: CASSATGAREGQNSYEQYF; CDR3nt: TGTGCCAGCAGCGCCACAGGGGCCCGCGAGGGGCAGAACTCCTACGAGCAGTACTTC; v_gene: TRBV5-6; abundance: few; j_gene: TRBJ2-7; d_gene: TRBD1
CDR3aa: CAGWGVDEDMQYF; CDR3nt: TGTGCCGGCTGGGGGGTAGACGAGGATATGCAGTATTTT; v_gene: TRBV7-8; abundance: -; j_gene: TRBJ2-3; d_gene: -
CDR3aa: CASSPEGGLSQNGYTF; CDR3nt: TGTGCCAGTAGCCCCGAGGGCGGGCTGTCCCAGAATGGCTACACCTTC; v_gene: TRBV7-9; abundance: -; j_gene: TRBJ1-2; d_gene: -
CDR3aa: CASSLSMGLKNEQYF; CDR3nt: TGTGCCAGCAGTTTATCGATGGGACTAAAGAACGAGCAGTACTTC; v_gene: TRBV12-3/TRBV12-4; abundance: -; j_gene: TRBJ2-7; d_gene: TRBD2
CDR3aa: CASSQSGGLGYEQYF; CDR3nt: TGTGCCAGCAGCCAGTCAGGGGGACTTGGCTACGAGCAGTACTTC; v_gene: TRBV6-6; abundance: -; j_gene: TRBJ2-7; d_gene: -
CDR3aa: CACSFMTDPDYEQYF; CDR3nt: TGTGCCTGTAGCTTCATGACAGATCCGGACTACGAACAGTACTTC; v_gene: TRBV11-2; abundance: -; j_gene: TRBJ2-7; d_gene: -
CDR3aa: CASSFNSGSVSDTQYF; CDR3nt: TGTGCCAGCAGCTTCAATAGCGGGAGTGTCTCAGATACGCAGTATTTT; v_gene: TRBV5-8; abundance: medium-sized; j_gene: TRBJ2-3; d_gene: TRBD2
CDR3aa: CASSLLVGSGMIEAQYF; CDR3nt: TGTGCCAGCAGTTTACTTGTCGGTAGCGGGATGATCGAGGCCCAGTACTTC; v_gene: TRBV28; abundance: -; j_gene: TRBJ2-5; d_gene: TRBD2
CDR3aa: CASSYSISKGGGYTF; CDR3nt: TGTGCCAGCAGTTACTCGATTTCGAAAGGAGGTGGCTACACCTTC; v_gene: TRBV6-5; abundance: many; j_gene: TRBJ1-2; d_gene: -
CDR3aa: CSGGDGILETQYF; CDR3nt: TGCAGCGGGGGGGATGGAATCTTAGAGACCCAGTACTTC; v_gene: TRBV29-1; abundance: -; j_gene: TRBJ2-5; d_gene: -
CDR3aa: CASCLYRILSEQSF; CDR3nt: TGTGCCAGCTGCTTATACCGGATACTTAGTGAGCAGTCCTTC; v_gene: TRBV11-2; abundance: -; j_gene: TRBJ2-1; d_gene: -
CDR3aa: CASNSGGKLFF; CDR3nt: TGTGCCAGCAATTCGGGGGGAAAACTGTTTTTT; v_gene: TRBV6-6; abundance: few; j_gene: TRBJ1-4; d_gene: -
CDR3aa: CCVGRETITDTQYF; CDR3nt: TGCTGCGTCGGGCGGGAAACAATCACAGATACGCAGTATTTT; v_gene: TRBV29-1; abundance: -; j_gene: TRBJ2-3; d_gene: -
CDR3aa: CASSSSLRTSFDEQFF; CDR3nt: TGTGCCAGCAGTTCTTCCTTGCGGACCTCGTTCGATGAGCAGTTCTTC; v_gene: TRBV6-5; abundance: medium-sized; j_gene: TRBJ2-1; d_gene: -
CDR3aa: CASSTWTSGTDTQYF; CDR3nt: TGTGCCAGTAGCACCTGGACTAGCGGCACAGATACGCAGTACTTT; v_gene: TRBV11-2; abundance: -; j_gene: TRBJ2-3; d_gene: TRBD2
CDR3aa: CASKPGYTF; CDR3nt: TGCGCCAGCAAACCGGGCTACACCTTC; v_gene: TRBV4-1; abundance: few; j_gene: TRBJ1-2; d_gene: -
CDR3aa: CARSITGTGDEQYF; CDR3nt: TGTGCCAGGAGCATTACCGGGACAGGGGATGAGCAGTACTTC; v_gene: TRBV30; abundance: -; j_gene: TRBJ2-7; d_gene: TRBD1
CDR3aa: CASRTMGGQGEAFF; CDR3nt: TGTGCCAGTAGGACTATGGGGGGGCAAGGTGAAGCTTTCTTT; v_gene: TRBV19; abundance: -; j_gene: TRBJ1-1; d_gene: -
CDR3aa: CAISREYQWGTDMQYF; CDR3nt: TGTGCCATCAGCCGGGAGTACCAATGGGGCACAGATATGCAGTATTTT; v_gene: TRBV10-3; abundance: -; j_gene: TRBJ2-3; d_gene: -
CDR3aa: CASSLMLQGIEANSQYF; CDR3nt: TGTGCCAGCAGCTTAATGTTACAGGGAATAGAGGCAAATTCGCAGTATTTT; v_gene: TRBV7-8; abundance: -; j_gene: TRBJ2-3; d_gene: -
CDR3aa: CASSQEAGWAYNEQFF; CDR3nt: TGTGCCAGCAGCCAAGAGGCGGGCTGGGCCTACAATGAGCAGTTCTTC; v_gene: TRBV4-2; abundance: few; j_gene: TRBJ2-1; d_gene: -
CDR3aa: CARSYNPAGWENEQFF; CDR3nt: TGTGCCAGAAGTTACAACCCAGCGGGATGGGAGAATGAGCAGTTCTTC; v_gene: TRBV6-6; abundance: -; j_gene: TRBJ2-1; d_gene: TRBD2
CDR3aa: CASSQRDRCERTGELFF; CDR3nt: TGCGCCAGCAGCCAGAGGGACAGGTGTGAGAGAACCGGGGAGCTGTTTTTT; v_gene: TRBV13; abundance: -; j_gene: TRBJ2-2; d_gene: TRBD1
CDR3aa: CSVEGTSGGNGQFF; CDR3nt: TGCAGCGTTGAAGGAACTAGCGGGGGGAATGGGCAGTTCTTC; v_gene: TRBV29-1; abundance: once; j_gene: TRBJ2-1; d_gene: TRBD2
CDR3aa: CSGLQSFDEQFF; CDR3nt: TGCAGCGGACTACAGAGTTTCGATGAGCAGTTCTTC; v_gene: TRBV29-1; abundance: few; j_gene: TRBJ2-1; d_gene: -
CDR3aa: CPSSQVLTRSGYTF; CDR3nt: TGCCCCAGCAGCCAAGTTTTGACAAGATCTGGCTACACCTTC; v_gene: TRBV4-3; abundance: -; j_gene: TRBJ1-2; d_gene: -
CDR3aa: CTSSLAGVGDTQYF; CDR3nt: TGTACCAGCAGCTTAGCGGGAGTCGGAGATACGCAGTATTTT; v_gene: TRBV5-4; abundance: -; j_gene: TRBJ2-3; d_gene: TRBD2
CDR3aa: CASSRVALLAVATDTQYF; CDR3nt: TGTGCCAGCAGCCGAGTGGCACTTCTAGCGGTAGCGACAGATACGCAGTATTTT; v_gene: TRBV4-2; abundance: once; j_gene: TRBJ2-3; d_gene: TRBD2
CDR3aa: CASSRDRENTGKLFF; CDR3nt: TGTGCCAGCAGCCGTGACAGGGAGAACACCGGGAAGCTGTTTTTT; v_gene: TRBV7-9; abundance: -; j_gene: TRBJ2-2; d_gene: TRBD1
CDR3aa: CASSDSRLEGEADTQYF; CDR3nt: TGTGCCAGCAGTGATTCTAGACTAGAGGGAGAAGCAGATACGCAGTATTTT; v_gene: TRBV6-1; abundance: -; j_gene: TRBJ2-3; d_gene: -
CDR3aa: CATSGTGQGDSGANVLTF; CDR3nt: TGTGCCACCAGTGGTACGGGACAGGGGGACTCTGGGGCCAACGTCCTGACTTTC; v_gene: TRBV24-1; abundance: many; j_gene: TRBJ2-6; d_gene: TRBD1
CDR3aa: CASSPWLVGGRLSYEQYF; CDR3nt: TGTGCCAGCAGCCCCTGGCTAGTGGGTGGTCGCTTATCCTACGAGCAGTACTTC; v_gene: TRBV6-2/TRBV6-3; abundance: once; j_gene: TRBJ2-7; d_gene: -
CDR3aa: CANSRGRAGVFTDAFF; CDR3nt: TGTGCCAACAGCCGAGGTAGGGCAGGGGTCTTCACTGATGCCTTCTTT; v_gene: TRBV11-2; abundance: -; j_gene: TRBJ1-1; d_gene: -
CDR3aa: CARSLPQGRTQHF; CDR3nt: TGTGCCAGGAGTTTACCGCAGGGGCGAACCCAGCATTTT; v_gene: TRBV6-2/TRBV6-3; abundance: -; j_gene: TRBJ1-5; d_gene: -
CDR3aa: CASSLGGQGSNEKLFF; CDR3nt: TGTGCCAGCAGCTTGGGGGGACAGGGTAGTAATGAAAAACTGTTTTTT; v_gene: TRBV7-2; abundance: -; j_gene: TRBJ1-4; d_gene: TRBD1
CDR3aa: CASSLGGLEQFF; CDR3nt: TGTGCCAGCAGCTTAGGTGGTCTTGAGCAGTTCTTC; v_gene: TRBV11-2; abundance: many; j_gene: TRBJ2-1; d_gene: -